These 22 T cell receptor beta chains share one sample of origin, sequenced in a study of blood T cell repertoires in COVID-19. The protocol was immunoSEQ multiplex PCR, while the TCRdb copy is restricted to in-frame clones and leaves out a portion. The sample has 200,000 to 250,000 clones; roughly 87% are singletons. The specimen was peripheral blood. These receptors were obtained from a woman between 18 and 30 years old who had recovered from COVID-19.

J is TRBJ1-3 and V is TRBV7-9, with 8 bases aligning to TRBD1. Germline V lookup: CDR1 SEHNR, CDR2 FQNEAQ (reference sequence). The CDR3 consists of 13 residues. V gave up 5 bases and J gave up 7 bases; unmatched junction bases: 4. The CDR3 region has the DNA TGTGCCAGCAGCCTAGACAGGGGCAACACCATATATTTT. This sequence encodes CASSLDRGNTIYF.

The chain recombines TRBV6-5 with TRBJ1-3; 7 bases match TRBD1. Germline CDR1 is MNHEY and CDR2 is SVGAGI. CDR3 length: 16 amino acids. The V gene end was trimmed by 2 bases and the J gene end by 2 bases; junction bases not matched to a gene: 6. In nucleotides, the CDR3 is TGTGCCAGCAGTTACGATGGAACAGGGGCTGGAAACACCATATATTTT. Amino acids: CASSYDGTGAGNTIYF.

The chain combines TRBV10-1 with TRBJ1-5, with D unresolved. The CDR3 sequence is 13 residues long. CDR1 and CDR2 from the germline V gene are WNHNN and SYGVQD (reference sequence). V was cut by 3 bases and J by 6 bases, with 9 bases left in between. CDR3 in amino acids: CASSDTGGQPQHF. In nucleotides, the CDR3 is TGCGCCAGCAGTGATACGGGAGGTCAGCCCCAGCATTTT.

The gene calls are TRBV11-3 and TRBJ1-5, with 9 bases lining up with TRBD1. Germline CDR1 and CDR2: SGHNT and YENEEA. The V and J ends lost 1 base and 2 bases, in that order; junction bases with no gene match: 9. This CDR3 is 18 amino acids long. CDR3 region: CASSLVRTGVRGNQPQHF. The DNA for the CDR3 is TGTGCCAGCAGCTTAGTCCGGACAGGGGTTCGCGGCAATCAGCCCCAGCATTTT.

The chain recombines TRBV5-1 with TRBJ2-2; 9 bases match TRBD2. The CDR3 runs 16 residues. Trimming took 5 bases from V and 5 from J; bases not matched to a gene: 10. Germline V lookup: CDR1 SGHRS, CDR2 YFSETQ. CDR3 region: CASSHLREGFTGELFF. As DNA, the CDR3 is TGCGCCAGCAGTCATCTGCGGGAGGGCTTTACCGGGGAGCTGTTTTTT.

The V gene is TRBV6-5, the J gene TRBJ1-2; 8 positions agree with TRBD1. CDR1 and CDR2 (germline): MNHEY, SVGAGI. V lost 7 bases and J lost 7; bases outside the gene matches: 5. The CDR3 spans 12 residues. The CDR3 reads CASTSTGGGYTF. In DNA, the CDR3 is TGTGCCAGCACTTCCACAGGGGGTGGCTACACCTTC.

This clone was seen a single time. The chain joins TRBV19 to TRBJ2-3; TRBD2 agrees at 11 bases. This CDR3 comprises 19 residues. The germline V gene encodes CDR1 LNHDA and CDR2 SQIVND (reference sequence). Trimming removed 3 bases from V and 3 bases from J; junction bases left unmatched: 14. The chain's CDR3 is CASSIGRGGLAENTDTQYF. In DNA, the CDR3 is TGTGCCAGTAGTATCGGGAGAGGGGGACTAGCGGAGAATACAGATACGCAGTATTTT.

V gene TRBV27 combines with J gene TRBJ1-2; D gene ambiguous. CDR1 MNHEY and CDR2 SMNVEV come from the germline V gene (reference sequence). The length of the CDR3 is 17 residues. Trimming shortened V by 7 bases and J by 5 bases, and 26 bases separated the two germline ends. The CDR3 spells CASTLKSFMGLKYGYTF. Written as DNA, the CDR3 is TGTGCCAGCACCTTGAAGTCATTTATGGGCCTTAAATATGGCTACACCTTC.

The V and J genes are TRBV7-7 and TRBJ1-1; D possibly corresponds to TRBD1 (6 bases). Looked up from germline, CDR1 is SSHAT and CDR2 is FNYEAQ (reference sequence). Trimming stripped 5 bases from V and 0 bases from J, with 7 bases between. The CDR3 loop spans 13 amino acids. The CDR3 reads CASSKGVNTEAFF. In nucleotides, the CDR3 is TGTGCCAGCAGCAAGGGGGTGAACACTGAAGCTTTCTTT.

J is TRBJ2-2 and V is TRBV5-4; TRBD1 might be the D (6 bases). CDR3 length: 12 amino acids. Germline V gives CDR1 SGHNT, CDR2 YYREEE (reference sequence). V dropped 2 bases and J dropped 9 bases, with 8 bases sitting between them. The CDR3 here is CASSLGGRELFF. The CDR3 region has the DNA TGTGCCAGCAGCTTAGGGGGTCGGGAGCTGTTTTTT. The full variable domain, its missing parts supplied by reference TRBV5-4 and TRBJ2-2, is ETGVTQSPTHLIKTRGQQVTLRCSSQSGHNTVSWYQQALGQGPQFIFQYYREEENGRGNFPPRFSGLQFPNYSSELNVNALELDDSALYLCASSLGGRELFFGEGSRLTVL.

The V and J genes are TRBV19 and TRBJ2-3, with 7 bases lining up with TRBD1. The CDR3 spans 16 residues. Trimming at V came to 3 bases and at J to 2 bases, leaving 8 bases not matched to a gene. Per the germline V gene, CDR1 is LNHDA and CDR2 is SQIVND (reference sequence). CDR3 DNA sequence: TGTGCCAGTAGTATCACCCGGACAGGACTCACAGATACGCAGTATTTT. It translates to CASSITRTGLTDTQYF.

This clone was counted a few times. The chain joins TRBV9 to TRBJ1-1; 8 bases are a match to TRBD1. The CDR3 loop spans 14 amino acids. The V and J ends lost 4 bases and 0 bases, in that order; junction bases with no gene match: 2. The germline gives CDR1 SGDLS, CDR2 YYNGEE. CDR3 amino acids: CASSRQGMNTEAFF. The CDR3 coding sequence is TGTGCCAGCAGCCGACAGGGGATGAACACTGAAGCTTTCTTT.

The chain couples TRBV12-1 to TRBJ1-2. TRBV12-1 is described as a pseudogene. The CDR3 is made up of 10 amino acids. This CDR3 is CASRPGVCTF. For the CDR3, the DNA is TGTGCCAGCAGGCCCGGGGTTTGTACCTTC.

V is TRBV3-1 (or the pseudogene TRBV3-2) and J is TRBJ2-3; TRBD2 matches at 7 bases. J was trimmed by 4 bases and V by 3 bases; bases with no gene match: 7. The CDR3 runs 15 residues. CDR1 is LGHDT and CDR2 is YNNKEL in the germline V gene (reference sequence). The CDR3: CASSHQLTSADTQYF. As DNA, the CDR3 is TGTGCCAGCAGCCACCAACTTACTAGCGCAGATACGCAGTATTTT.

This clone was found once. The chain couples TRBV11-2 to TRBJ1-1; 7 bases align to TRBD1. The CDR3 runs 11 residues. Germline V gene data show CDR1 as SGHAT and CDR2 as FQNNGV. Losses at the gene ends were 5 bases for V and 7 bases for J; bases not matched to a gene: 1. CDR3 protein: CASSAGGEAFF. CDR3 nucleotides: TGTGCCAGCAGCGCAGGGGGTGAAGCTTTCTTT.

This chain joins TRBV7-2 and TRBJ2-7, with D perhaps matching TRBD2 (6 bases). The CDR3 has 15 residues. Germline assignment: CDR1 SGHTA and CDR2 FQGNSA. Trimming took 0 bases from V and 2 from J, leaving 11 bases between them. The CDR3: CASSLAGGSTYEQYF. The CDR3 nucleotides are TGTGCCAGCAGCTTAGCCGGGGGTTCTACCTACGAGCAGTACTTC.

The chain couples TRBV12-3 or TRBV12-4 to TRBJ1-5, with D tentatively TRBD1 (6 bases). The CDR3 consists of 11 residues. V was cut by 8 bases and J by 6 bases, with 8 bases left in between. The CDR3 region is CASARGQPQHF. The CDR3 DNA is TGTGCCAGCGCCAGGGGTCAGCCCCAGCATTTT.

The genes are TRBV15 and TRBJ2-2, with TRBD2 matching over 9 bases. There are 16 residues in the CDR3. CDR1 is LNHNV and CDR2 is YYDKDF in the germline V gene (reference sequence). V gave up 0 bases and J gave up 1 base; unmatched junction bases: 0. CDR3 residues: CATSRELAGNTGELFF. DNA of the CDR3: TGTGCCACCAGCAGAGAACTAGCGGGGAACACCGGGGAGCTGTTTTTT.

The chain is built from TRBV3-1 (or the pseudogene TRBV3-2) and TRBJ2-7; D is possibly TRBD1 (6 bases). The V and J ends lost 8 bases and 6 bases respectively, with 14 bases between them. In germline, CDR1 is LGHDT, CDR2 YNNKEL (reference sequence). This CDR3 comprises 12 residues. The CDR3 DNA sequence: TGTGCCAGCCCGGGTACAGGGACCGAGCAGTACTTC. Protein: CASPGTGTEQYF.

This sequence joins TRBV5-6 and TRBJ1-4; D unclear. The CDR3 covers 18 residues. With 4 bases removed from V and 5 bases from J, the gap between germline ends came to 24 bases. The germline V gene has CDR1 SGHDT and CDR2 YYEEEE. CDR3 DNA sequence: TGTGCCAGCAGCCTCTGGGCAAACCCATACCCCTTAAATGAAAAACTGTTTTTT. Its translation: CASSLWANPYPLNEKLFF.

The chain employs TRBV30 and TRBJ1-5; D possibly corresponds to TRBD1 (5 bases). The CDR3 covers 15 residues. The V gene lost 1 base and the J gene lost 4 bases, with 14 bases spanning the gap. The V gene's germline CDR1 is GTSNPN and CDR2 SVGIG (reference sequence). The CDR3 DNA reads as TGTGCCTGGAGTGGTAGGCAGGGAGGAAATCAGCCCCAGCATTTT. Protein: CAWSGRQGGNQPQHF.

This chain uses TRBV9 with TRBJ2-5; 9 bases match TRBD2. Germline CDR1 and CDR2: SGDLS and YYNGEE. The CDR3 covers 15 residues. V dropped 2 bases and J dropped 5; count of bases not matched to a gene: 7. The CDR3 is CASSVQAGGGETQYF. The DNA for the CDR3 is TGTGCCAGCAGCGTCCAGGCGGGAGGGGGGGAGACCCAGTACTTC. Combining the CDR3 with reference TRBV9 and TRBJ2-5 gives the whole variable domain DSGVTQTPKHLITATGQRVTLRCSPRSGDLSVYWYQQSLDQGLQFLIQYYNGEERAKGNILERFSAQQFPDLHSELNLSSLELGDSALYFCASSVQAGGGETQYFGPGTRLLVL.